The 15 T cell receptor beta chains reported below all come from one sample, sequenced in a study of regulatory T cells. Broader study findings: In CD3G-deficient patients, conventional CD4+ T cells were enriched for hydrophobic CDR3 residues at positions 6 and 7.

Amplification used 52 TRBV primers and 13 TRBJ primers. Repertoires were generated with immunoSEQ multiplex PCR, while TCRdb's copy carries only in-frame clones and drops some. The table records tens of thousands of clones, 93% of them present only once. Their recognized antigens are unknown. Source material: conventional CD4+ T cells sorted from blood. Receptor source: a child aged 2 to 9 with CD3G deficiency.

This rearrangement joins TRBV28 to TRBJ1-1; TRBD1 matches at 9 bases. The CDR3 contains 14 residues. The ends lost 3 bases at V and 8 bases at J; junction bases unmatched: 7. In germline, CDR1 is MDHEN, CDR2 SYDVKM. CDR3 in amino acids: CASSLGDRDSEAFF. DNA for the CDR3: TGTGCCAGCAGTTTGGGGGACAGGGACTCGGAAGCTTTCTTT.

The chain carries TRBV7-9 and TRBJ1-3; weak D call: TRBD1 (5 bases). The germline gives CDR1 SEHNR, CDR2 FQNEAQ (reference sequence). The CDR3 contains 18 residues. Trimming shortened V by 4 bases and J by 0 bases, and 19 bases separated the two germline ends. CDR3 in DNA: TGTGCCAGCAGCTGTTTCGGTCAGGGAGGTTGCTCTGGAAACACCATATATTTT. Translating it yields CASSCFGQGGCSGNTIYF.

The chain recombines TRBV6-1 with TRBJ2-2; D is uncertain. Trimming cost V 4 bases and J 4 bases, with 7 bases left between them. The V gene's germline CDR1 is MNHNS and CDR2 SASEGT. This CDR3 has 13 residues. CDR3 coding DNA: TGTGCCAGCAGTGGGGTGGTCACCGGGGAGCTGTTTTTT. Translating gives CASSGVVTGELFF.

The chain couples TRBV5-3 to TRBJ2-7; D remains ambiguous. TRBV5-3 is an ORF; its function is uncertain. Trimming cost V 4 bases and J 2 bases, with 4 bases left between them. CDR3 length: 11 residues. CDR3 protein: CARSQTYEQYF. CDR3 in DNA: TGTGCCAGAAGCCAGACCTACGAGCAGTACTTC.

The chain uses TRBV28 and TRBJ2-7; 7 nucleotides agree with TRBD2. With 4 bases clipped from V and 0 bases from J, the junction kept 3 bases outside the gene matches. This CDR3 contains 14 residues. Germline CDR1 reads MDHEN; CDR2 reads SYDVKM. As DNA, the CDR3 is TGTGCCAGCAGTTCCGGGGAGGGCTCCTACGAGCAGTACTTC. Translating gives CASSSGEGSYEQYF.

The CDR3 DNA sequence: TGTGCCAGAAAGGTAGCGGGAGGCTACTACAATGAGCAGTTCTTC. This sequence encodes CARKVAGGYYNEQFF. The chain joins TRBV19 to TRBJ2-1; 10 bases agree with TRBD2. Trimming cost V 9 bases and J 3 bases; bases outside gene matches: 8. CDR3 length equals 15 residues. Germline V lookup: CDR1 LNHDA, CDR2 SQIVND (reference sequence).

This chain connects TRBV4-1 to TRBJ1-1, with 10 positions matching TRBD1. Trimming cost V 4 bases and J 5 bases; bases outside gene matches: 4. Germline values: CDR1 MGHRA, CDR2 YSYEKL. The CDR3 sequence is 14 residues long. CDR3 region: CASSPGQGRTEAFF. CDR3 coding DNA: TGCGCCAGCAGCCCGGGACAGGGGAGGACTGAAGCTTTCTTT.

The J gene is TRBJ2-2, the V gene TRBV10-3; D is perhaps TRBD1 (6 bases). Looked up from germline, CDR1 is ENHRY and CDR2 is SYGVKD. The CDR3 consists of 14 residues. Trimming pared 6 bases from V and 6 bases from J, leaving 14 bases between. The CDR3 DNA reads TGTGCCATCAGCCCTACAGGGCCCCCCGGGGAGCTGTTTTTT. Protein product: CAISPTGPPGELFF.

The rearrangement uses TRBV5-1 and TRBJ1-2; the D is unclear. Per the germline V gene, CDR1 is SGHRS and CDR2 is YFSETQ. The CDR3 contains 13 residues. V was cut by 0 bases and J by 9 bases, with 12 bases left in between. The CDR3 loop is CASSLDGDTRYTF. Written as DNA, the CDR3 is TGCGCCAGCAGCTTGGATGGAGACACACGCTACACCTTC.

CDR3 protein: CASSPPGYPREQYF. CDR3 sequence (DNA): TGTGCCAGCAGTCCCCCGGGGTACCCGCGCGAGCAGTACTTC. The V gene is TRBV28, the J gene TRBJ2-7, with D tentatively TRBD2 (5 bases). The length of the CDR3 is 14 residues. CDR1 is MDHEN, CDR2 SYDVKM, per germline. Trimming left V 5 bases short and J 6 bases short, with 17 bases between.

The rearrangement uses TRBV27 and TRBJ2-7; D not certain. The V and J ends lost 8 bases and 3 bases respectively, with 8 bases between them. CDR1 and CDR2 from the germline V gene are MNHEY and SMNVEV (reference sequence). This CDR3 has 11 residues. The CDR3 nucleotides are TGTGCCAGCGGGCGGCACTACGAGCAGTACTTC. Its translation is CASGRHYEQYF.

This clone was detected only once. The rearrangement uses TRBV6-1 and TRBJ1-2, with a tentative D call TRBD1 (5 bases). The V and J ends lost 1 base and 4 bases respectively, with 13 bases between them. The CDR3 length is 15 residues. Germline CDR1 and CDR2: MNHNS and SASEGT. The CDR3 DNA reads as TGTGCCAGCAGTGAAGAAATGGGGCGCACCTATGGCTACACCTTC. This gives the protein CASSEEMGRTYGYTF.

Here the CDR3 DNA reads TGTGCCAGCAGTTTGGGGAGTAGTGAGCAGTTCTTC. Protein sequence: CASSLGSSEQFF. The chain has TRBV28 and TRBJ2-1; a weak D match, TRBD2 (5 bases). This CDR3 is 12 amino acids long. CDR1 MDHEN and CDR2 SYDVKM come from the germline V gene. The V and J ends lost 3 bases and 9 bases respectively, with 9 bases between them. The full variable domain, with the rest looked up from reference TRBV28 and TRBJ2-1, is DVKVTQSSRYLVKRTGEKVFLECVQDMDHENMFWYRQDPGLGLRLIYFSYDVKMKEKGDIPEGYSVSREKKERFSLILESASTNQTSMYLCASSLGSSEQFFGPGTRLTVL.

A remark on this clone: The sample contains more than one DNA sequence encoding this CDR3. The chain carries TRBV5-1 and TRBJ2-6; D uncertain. Germline V gene sequence: CDR1 SGHRS, CDR2 YFSETQ. The CDR3 extends over 15 amino acids. V lost 0 bases, J lost 0 bases, and 4 bases lay in between. The CDR3 DNA reads TGCGCCAGCAGCTTGGTGGGCTCTGGGGCCAACGTCCTGACTTTC. It translates to CASSLVGSGANVLTF.

The chain couples TRBV28 to TRBJ2-7; 15 bases agree with TRBD2. Germline V CDR1 and CDR2: MDHEN, SYDVKM. The CDR3 sequence is 15 residues long. J gave up 12 bases and V 6 bases, and 12 bases lay outside the gene matches. CDR3 in DNA: TGTGCCAGCAGCCCACCTTGGACTAGCGGGAGGGTTCTGTACTTC. This sequence encodes CASSPPWTSGRVLYF.